This T cell receptor beta chain was recovered during a study of blood T cell repertoires in COVID-19. V lost 1 base to trimming and J lost 0 bases, with 18 bases between them. The CDR3 is 18 residues long. Germline V CDR1 and CDR2: MGHRA, YSYEKL. Measured with immunoSEQ multiplex PCR; TCRdb has only the in-frame clones, and not every one. Seen here are roughly 190,000 clones, approximately 90% observed once, and the top ten hold 2% to 2.5%. The TCR sequence derives from a woman aged 25-40 years who had recovered from COVID-19. The chain combines TRBV4-1 with TRBJ1-2; no firm D call. The sample consisted of PBMCs or T cells enriched from blood (not recorded which). CDR3 coding DNA: TGCGCCAGCAGCCAAGTCTCGTGGGAGGCCAGAGCTAACTATGGCTACACCTTC. Translating gives CASSQVSWEARANYGYTF.